Listed below are T cell receptor beta chains from one sample, sequenced in a study of blood T cells in healthy people across ages. TCRdb recomputed calls from the 5' RACE reads with MiXCR, one row per CDR3 protein. The data show 380,000 or so distinct CDR3 sequences, with 50% to 60% seen just once and 50% to 65% held by the top ten. The sequencing sample was made of blood. These receptors were collected from a man in his fifties or sixties in good health. The CDR3 runs from the conserved cysteine through the conserved F or W. Fields, in order: CDR3 DNA, CDR3 protein, J gene, clone size, D gene, V gene. D genes are given only for firm matches. Size is stated for part of the rows, as once, few or many counts, or as a class when the clone is expanded.

cdr3_nt: TGTGCCAGCACCGAAGCCGGGACTGCTATCTCCTACGAGCAGTACTTC; cdr3_aa: CASTEAGTAISYEQYF; j_call: TRBJ2-7; clone_size: -; d_call: -; v_call: TRBV28
cdr3_nt: TGCAGTGCTAGTTCCCAGCAGGCAAGCTCCTACGAGCAGTACTTC; cdr3_aa: CSASSQQASSYEQYF; j_call: TRBJ2-7; clone_size: -; d_call: -; v_call: TRBV20-1
cdr3_nt: TGTGCCAGCACCTTAGCCGACAGGACCCAAGAGACCCAGTACTTC; cdr3_aa: CASTLADRTQETQYF; j_call: TRBJ2-5; clone_size: -; d_call: -; v_call: TRBV28
cdr3_nt: TGTGCCAGCAGCTTAGCATACAGGGGGGAAAAACTGTTTTTT; cdr3_aa: CASSLAYRGEKLFF; j_call: TRBJ1-4; clone_size: -; d_call: TRBD1; v_call: TRBV7-2
cdr3_nt: TGTGCCAGCAGCAGTTACGCGAACACCGGGGAGCTGTTTTTT; cdr3_aa: CASSSYANTGELFF; j_call: TRBJ2-2; clone_size: -; d_call: -; v_call: TRBV7-2
cdr3_nt: TGTGCCATCAGTGAGTCGGGGGCTATGGAGACCTACGAGCAGTACTTC; cdr3_aa: CAISESGAMETYEQYF; j_call: TRBJ2-7; clone_size: few; d_call: -; v_call: TRBV10-3
cdr3_nt: TGCAGTGCTGGAGAGATGGAGCGGGGGGATCGGGAGACCCAGTACTTC; cdr3_aa: CSAGEMERGDRETQYF; j_call: TRBJ2-5; clone_size: -; d_call: TRBD2; v_call: TRBV20-1
cdr3_nt: TGTGCCAGCAGCTCCGGGACCGGGACCTCCTACGAGCAGTACTTC; cdr3_aa: CASSSGTGTSYEQYF; j_call: TRBJ2-7; clone_size: -; d_call: -; v_call: TRBV7-8
cdr3_nt: TGTGCCAGCAGTTTATGGCCCAGAGACTACAATGAGCAGTTCTTC; cdr3_aa: CASSLWPRDYNEQFF; j_call: TRBJ2-1; clone_size: -; d_call: -; v_call: TRBV27
cdr3_nt: TGTGCCAGCAGTTACGGGACTAGTACCATTCAGTACTTC; cdr3_aa: CASSYGTSTIQYF; j_call: TRBJ2-4; clone_size: -; d_call: TRBD2; v_call: TRBV6-2/TRBV6-3
cdr3_nt: TGTGCCAGCAGCTTGGAGGTGATCTCACCCCTCCACTTT; cdr3_aa: CASSLEVISPLHF; j_call: TRBJ1-6; clone_size: -; d_call: -; v_call: TRBV7-2
cdr3_nt: TGCAGTGCTCGGGCCCTGGGGACCCAGTACTTC; cdr3_aa: CSARALGTQYF; j_call: TRBJ2-5; clone_size: -; d_call: -; v_call: TRBV20-1
cdr3_nt: TGTGCCAGCAGTTACTTCGACAGGGGGGGCTACACCTTC; cdr3_aa: CASSYFDRGGYTF; j_call: TRBJ1-2; clone_size: few; d_call: TRBD1; v_call: TRBV6-5
cdr3_nt: TGTGCCAGCAGCTCGACAGGGGCGAGGGCCGGGGAGCTGTTTTTT; cdr3_aa: CASSSTGARAGELFF; j_call: TRBJ2-2; clone_size: many; d_call: TRBD1; v_call: TRBV7-3
cdr3_nt: TGTGCCAGCAGTGACGGGACTAGCGGGAGGGCGCTGGAAACAGATACGCAGTATTTT; cdr3_aa: CASSDGTSGRALETDTQYF; j_call: TRBJ2-3; clone_size: -; d_call: TRBD2; v_call: TRBV6-1
cdr3_nt: TGCAGTGCTAGGAAGAGGGACAGGGCTTTCGAGAACCCTGGACCCTGGGACGAGCAGTACTTC; cdr3_aa: CSARKRDRAFENPGPWDEQYF; j_call: TRBJ2-7; clone_size: once; d_call: TRBD1; v_call: TRBV20-1
cdr3_nt: TGTGCCAGCAGCCCTAGAGAGCTAGCGTTTGAGACCCAGTACTTC; cdr3_aa: CASSPRELAFETQYF; j_call: TRBJ2-5; clone_size: -; d_call: -; v_call: TRBV7-2
cdr3_nt: TGTGCCAGCAGCTTGGCCGGCGGGAGGTACAATGAGCAGTACTTC; cdr3_aa: CASSLAGGRYNEQYF; j_call: TRBJ2-5; clone_size: few; d_call: TRBD2; v_call: TRBV5-5
cdr3_nt: TGTGCCAGCAGCCCACGACAGGGTTTGGGTGGCGAGCAGTACTTC; cdr3_aa: CASSPRQGLGGEQYF; j_call: TRBJ2-7; clone_size: -; d_call: TRBD1; v_call: TRBV7-9
cdr3_nt: TGCAGTGGGTTTACTAGCGGGAACTACAATGAGCAGTACTTC; cdr3_aa: CSGFTSGNYNEQYF; j_call: TRBJ2-7; clone_size: -; d_call: TRBD2; v_call: TRBV20-1
cdr3_nt: TGTGCCAGCAGTTTGCGACAGCGCTACGAGCAGTACTTC; cdr3_aa: CASSLRQRYEQYF; j_call: TRBJ2-7; clone_size: -; d_call: -; v_call: TRBV27
cdr3_nt: TGTGCCAGCAGCTTACGTGGGACTAGCGACACAGATACGCAGTATTTT; cdr3_aa: CASSLRGTSDTDTQYF; j_call: TRBJ2-3; clone_size: -; d_call: TRBD2; v_call: TRBV7-6
cdr3_nt: TGTGCCAGCAGCCCAGGACGGAGGGGTAACTATGGCTACACCTTC; cdr3_aa: CASSPGRRGNYGYTF; j_call: TRBJ1-2; clone_size: -; d_call: -; v_call: TRBV7-2
cdr3_nt: TGTGCCAGCAGCTTAGGCGGGAACGTCGATGAGCAGTTCTTC; cdr3_aa: CASSLGGNVDEQFF; j_call: TRBJ2-1; clone_size: few; d_call: -; v_call: TRBV7-9
cdr3_nt: TGTGCCAGCTCACCACCGGGGGCTAGCGGGACAGATACGCAGTATTTT; cdr3_aa: CASSPPGASGTDTQYF; j_call: TRBJ2-3; clone_size: -; d_call: TRBD2; v_call: TRBV18
cdr3_nt: TGTGCCAGCAGCGTAGTGGGTGGCGAGCAGTACTTC; cdr3_aa: CASSVVGGEQYF; j_call: TRBJ2-7; clone_size: -; d_call: -; v_call: TRBV9
cdr3_nt: TGTGCCAGCAGCTTATCGGGACATGGTTACGAGCAGTACTTC; cdr3_aa: CASSLSGHGYEQYF; j_call: TRBJ2-7; clone_size: few; d_call: -; v_call: TRBV7-9
cdr3_nt: TGTGCCAGCAGTGACCTCCTCGGCGGGAGGGGGGAAGATACGCAGTATTTT; cdr3_aa: CASSDLLGGRGEDTQYF; j_call: TRBJ2-3; clone_size: -; d_call: TRBD2; v_call: TRBV6-1
cdr3_nt: TGTGCCAGCAGCTTAGATCAGGGCGGCTACGAGCAGTACTTC; cdr3_aa: CASSLDQGGYEQYF; j_call: TRBJ2-7; clone_size: once; d_call: -; v_call: TRBV7-2
cdr3_nt: TGTGCCAGCAGCCCCCATAGGGTACCGGGACTAGCGGGGGCAAAATACCAAGAGACCCAGTACTTC; cdr3_aa: CASSPHRVPGLAGAKYQETQYF; j_call: TRBJ2-5; clone_size: few; d_call: TRBD2; v_call: TRBV7-8
cdr3_nt: TGTGCCAGCGAGTCGGTCAAGGGGGCCGTCTCTGGGGCCAACGTCCTGACTTTC; cdr3_aa: CASESVKGAVSGANVLTF; j_call: TRBJ2-6; clone_size: -; d_call: TRBD1; v_call: TRBV6-2/TRBV6-3
cdr3_nt: TGTGCCAGCAGCCAAGTACGGGGGCGCGACTATGGCTACACCTTC; cdr3_aa: CASSQVRGRDYGYTF; j_call: TRBJ1-2; clone_size: -; d_call: -; v_call: TRBV3-1
cdr3_nt: TGCAGTGCTAGTCCGGGAGGACAGGGCGGGGCGGCGTTTTTT; cdr3_aa: CSASPGGQGGAAFF; j_call: TRBJ1-4; clone_size: many; d_call: TRBD1; v_call: TRBV20-1
cdr3_nt: TGTGCCAGCAGCGTACCACCTTCTAGGGACAACAAGGATCCCTACGAGCAGTACTTC; cdr3_aa: CASSVPPSRDNKDPYEQYF; j_call: TRBJ2-7; clone_size: -; d_call: -; v_call: TRBV7-9
cdr3_nt: TGTGCCAGCAGTTTAGGGGTCCCCGGCGGCAATCAGCCCCAGCATTTT; cdr3_aa: CASSLGVPGGNQPQHF; j_call: TRBJ1-5; clone_size: -; d_call: -; v_call: TRBV6-5
cdr3_nt: TGTGCCAGCAGCCCCCGGACAGGATCGAAACTGTTTTTT; cdr3_aa: CASSPRTGSKLFF; j_call: TRBJ1-4; clone_size: few; d_call: TRBD1; v_call: TRBV9
cdr3_nt: TGTGCCAGCAGCGACGGTAGCTCCTACAATGAGCAGTTCTTC; cdr3_aa: CASSDGSSYNEQFF; j_call: TRBJ2-1; clone_size: -; d_call: -; v_call: TRBV7-3
cdr3_nt: TGTGCCAGCAGCTTGGGCGGGGGGTACACAGATACGCAGTATTTT; cdr3_aa: CASSLGGGYTDTQYF; j_call: TRBJ2-3; clone_size: -; d_call: TRBD2; v_call: TRBV11-2
cdr3_nt: TGTGCCAGCAGCCAAGGGGCCGATAACTATGGCTACACCTTC; cdr3_aa: CASSQGADNYGYTF; j_call: TRBJ1-2; clone_size: -; d_call: -; v_call: TRBV14
cdr3_nt: TGTGCCAGCAGCCTCTCTTGGCAGACCTACGAGCAGTACTTC; cdr3_aa: CASSLSWQTYEQYF; j_call: TRBJ2-7; clone_size: -; d_call: -; v_call: TRBV5-6
cdr3_nt: TGCAGTGCTGGGGACTTAAACTATGGCTACACCTTC; cdr3_aa: CSAGDLNYGYTF; j_call: TRBJ1-2; clone_size: -; d_call: -; v_call: TRBV20-1
cdr3_nt: TGTGCCAGCAGCTTCGGACTAGCGGGAGCGGCAGATACGCAGTATTTT; cdr3_aa: CASSFGLAGAADTQYF; j_call: TRBJ2-3; clone_size: -; d_call: TRBD2; v_call: TRBV7-9
cdr3_nt: TGTGCCAGCAGTTCGAGAGGGGGGGGAAACTATGGCTACACCTTC; cdr3_aa: CASSSRGGGNYGYTF; j_call: TRBJ1-2; clone_size: -; d_call: -; v_call: TRBV27
cdr3_nt: TGTGCCAGCAGCTCCGCGGGACAGGGGCTCTATGGCTACACCTTC; cdr3_aa: CASSSAGQGLYGYTF; j_call: TRBJ1-2; clone_size: -; d_call: TRBD1; v_call: TRBV7-8
cdr3_nt: TGTGCCAGTAAGACAGGGGCTAAAGATACGCAGTATTTT; cdr3_aa: CASKTGAKDTQYF; j_call: TRBJ2-3; clone_size: -; d_call: TRBD1; v_call: TRBV6-2/TRBV6-3
cdr3_nt: TGTGCCAGCAGTTCCGGGGCAGGGGGGAGAGAGACCCAGTACTTC; cdr3_aa: CASSSGAGGRETQYF; j_call: TRBJ2-5; clone_size: few; d_call: -; v_call: TRBV12-3/TRBV12-4
cdr3_nt: TGTGCCAGCAGTGAACCGGGACACAGCACAGATACGCAGTATTTT; cdr3_aa: CASSEPGHSTDTQYF; j_call: TRBJ2-3; clone_size: few; d_call: -; v_call: TRBV6-1
cdr3_nt: TGTGCCAGCACCAAAGAGGAGAGGTTTTACGAGCAGTACTTC; cdr3_aa: CASTKEERFYEQYF; j_call: TRBJ2-7; clone_size: -; d_call: -; v_call: TRBV6-2/TRBV6-3
cdr3_nt: TGTGCCAGCAGTTCCGGACTAGCGGGGGGGTTGCAGACCCAGTACTTC; cdr3_aa: CASSSGLAGGLQTQYF; j_call: TRBJ2-5; clone_size: -; d_call: TRBD2; v_call: TRBV12-3/TRBV12-4
cdr3_nt: TGTGCCGGCAGCCCCTATAGCGGGGGCAAAGGAAGGGTCAATGAGCAGTACTTC; cdr3_aa: CAGSPYSGGKGRVNEQYF; j_call: TRBJ2-7; clone_size: -; d_call: TRBD2; v_call: TRBV12-3/TRBV12-4
cdr3_nt: TGTGCCAGCAGCCCGCTGCCCGGGAACAGGGGAGCGTACGAGCAGTACTTC; cdr3_aa: CASSPLPGNRGAYEQYF; j_call: TRBJ2-7; clone_size: -; d_call: TRBD1; v_call: TRBV7-2
cdr3_nt: TGTGCCAGCAGTTTTGACAGGACCCGTAGCTACACCTTC; cdr3_aa: CASSFDRTRSYTF; j_call: TRBJ1-2; clone_size: once; d_call: -; v_call: TRBV27
cdr3_nt: TGTGCCAGCAGCCCGGGGACTAGCGGGTACTACTCCTACGAGCAGTACTTC; cdr3_aa: CASSPGTSGYYSYEQYF; j_call: TRBJ2-7; clone_size: few; d_call: TRBD2; v_call: TRBV7-2
cdr3_nt: TGTGCCAGCAGTGATCTGACAGCCGAGGGTACTGAAGCTTTCTTT; cdr3_aa: CASSDLTAEGTEAFF; j_call: TRBJ1-1; clone_size: -; d_call: -; v_call: TRBV6-1
cdr3_nt: TGTGCCAGCAGCTTAGAGTCCGGCGGCTACAATGAGCAGTTCTTC; cdr3_aa: CASSLESGGYNEQFF; j_call: TRBJ2-1; clone_size: -; d_call: -; v_call: TRBV5-4
cdr3_nt: TGCGCCAGCAGCCAAGCTACAAACAGGGGTCAAGAGACCCAGTACTTC; cdr3_aa: CASSQATNRGQETQYF; j_call: TRBJ2-5; clone_size: -; d_call: TRBD1; v_call: TRBV4-1
cdr3_nt: TGTGCCAGCAGCCGCTCCGGGGAGACCCAGTACTTC; cdr3_aa: CASSRSGETQYF; j_call: TRBJ2-5; clone_size: many; d_call: -; v_call: TRBV6-2/TRBV6-3
cdr3_nt: TGTGCCAGCAGTTGGGGGAGTTCAGATACGCAGTATTTT; cdr3_aa: CASSWGSSDTQYF; j_call: TRBJ2-3; clone_size: few; d_call: -; v_call: TRBV2
cdr3_nt: TGTGCCAGCAGGTTGCGAGCAGGGTCAGCCAAAAACATTCAGTACTTC; cdr3_aa: CASRLRAGSAKNIQYF; j_call: TRBJ2-4; clone_size: -; d_call: -; v_call: TRBV2
cdr3_nt: TGTGCCAGCAGAAATAGCGGGGGGCCCCGTGAGCAGTTCTTC; cdr3_aa: CASRNSGGPREQFF; j_call: TRBJ2-1; clone_size: -; d_call: TRBD2; v_call: TRBV7-2